This T cell receptor beta chain was recorded in a study of cytomegalovirus exposure and HLA in healthy donors. The CDR3 has 14 residues. Trimming took 2 bases from V and 0 from J, leaving 7 bases between them. Germline V CDR1 and CDR2: SGDLS, YYNGEE. Vbeta (60) and Jbeta (13) primers were used in the PCR. Method: immunoSEQ multiplex PCR; TCRdb's copy keeps in-frame clones and lacks some. The sample lists about 150,000 clones, around four fifths seen once, with roughly 3.4% in the top ten. Input material: PBMCs. The sequence was collected from a male donor in good health and CMV-seronegative. The V and J genes are TRBV9 and TRBJ2-3; D is perhaps TRBD2 (5 bases). The CDR3 sequence: CASSVTSSTDTQYF. The CDR3 DNA reads as TGTGCCAGCAGCGTTACTAGTAGCACAGATACGCAGTATTTT.